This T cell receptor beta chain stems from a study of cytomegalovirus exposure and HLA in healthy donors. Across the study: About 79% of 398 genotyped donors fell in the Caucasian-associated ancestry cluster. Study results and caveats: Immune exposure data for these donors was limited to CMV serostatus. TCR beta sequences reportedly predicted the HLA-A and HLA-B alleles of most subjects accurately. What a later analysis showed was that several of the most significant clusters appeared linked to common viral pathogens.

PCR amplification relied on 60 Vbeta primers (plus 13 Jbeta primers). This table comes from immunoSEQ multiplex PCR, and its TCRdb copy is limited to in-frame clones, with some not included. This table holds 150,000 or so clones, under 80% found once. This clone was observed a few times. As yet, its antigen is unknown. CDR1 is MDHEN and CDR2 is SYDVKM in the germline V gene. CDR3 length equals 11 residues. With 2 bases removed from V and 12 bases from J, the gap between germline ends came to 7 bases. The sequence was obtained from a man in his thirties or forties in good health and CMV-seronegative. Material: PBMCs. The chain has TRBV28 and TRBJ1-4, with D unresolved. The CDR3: CASSLGGQLFF. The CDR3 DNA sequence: TGTGCCAGCAGTTTAGGAGGACAACTGTTTTTT.